A single sample gave rise to the 15 T cell receptor beta chains below, sequenced in a study of blood T cells in healthy people across ages. The second PCR ran roughly 6 to 11 cycles with a sample-barcoded 5' primer and J-beta primers. Via MiXCR, TCRdb re-called the 5' RACE reads, giving one row per CDR3 protein. The profile shows about 1.5 million distinct CDR3 sequences, about 42% of them singletons. The sample consisted of blood. These receptors all stem from a woman younger than 30 in good health.

This clonotype has a handful of counts. The chain is built from TRBV12-3 or TRBV12-4 and TRBJ1-2; 8 bases align to TRBD1. The J segment lost 7 bases and the V segment lost 6 bases, leaving 7 bases of the junction unmatched. The CDR3 spans 13 residues. The CDR3 nucleotides read TGTGCCAGCAGGGTGGACAGGGTGGGTGGCTACACCTTC. Translating gives CASRVDRVGGYTF.

This clonotype was seen a few times. The rearrangement links TRBV29-1 to TRBJ2-5; no clear D. V was cut by 4 bases and J by 2 bases, with 8 bases left in between. This CDR3 comprises 12 residues. Germline V gene lookup returns CDR1 SQVTM and CDR2 ANQGSEA. The CDR3 is CSVVALQETQYF. The DNA of the CDR3 is TGCAGCGTTGTAGCCCTACAAGAGACCCAGTACTTC.

This clonotype was seen repeatedly, ten times or more. The CDR3 nucleotides read TGTGCCAGCAGGCCGGGACAGGGGGGCTATAGCAATCAGCCCCAGCATTTT. As protein: CASRPGQGGYSNQPQHF. The chain carries TRBV27 and TRBJ1-5; 11 bases are shared with TRBD1. Germline CDR1 reads MNHEY; CDR2 reads SMNVEV (reference sequence). The CDR3 runs to 17 residues. With V trimmed by 6 bases and J by 0 bases, 7 bases remained unmatched.

The rearrangement links TRBV28 to TRBJ1-6, with TRBD1 as a possible D gene (5 bases). Germline V gene lookup returns CDR1 MDHEN and CDR2 SYDVKM. The CDR3 covers 15 residues. Trimming shortened V by 0 bases and J by 8 bases, and 11 bases separated the two germline ends. This CDR3 reads CASSLWGLRDSPLHF. The CDR3 DNA is TGTGCCAGCAGTTTATGGGGACTGAGGGATTCACCCCTCCACTTT. The whole variable domain, remainder taken from reference TRBV28 and TRBJ1-6, is DVKVTQSSRYLVKRTGEKVFLECVQDMDHENMFWYRQDPGLGLRLIYFSYDVKMKEKGDIPEGYSVSREKKERFSLILESASTNQTSMYLCASSLWGLRDSPLHFGNGTRLTVT.

Comments on this clonotype: This may arise from a read error, as a much more abundant clone is one base away. This chain connects TRBV9 to TRBJ2-5; D ambiguous. Trimming took off 0 bases at V and 11 bases at J, with 26 bases between the two ends. CDR1 and CDR2 from the germline V gene are SGDLS and YYNGEE. CDR3 length equals 17 residues. CDR3 coding DNA: TGTGCCAGCAGCGTAGAGGTCATAGTACACGCCTACAATGAGCAGTACTTC. This codes for CASSVEVIVHAYNEQYF. Full variable domain (missing parts from reference TRBV9 and TRBJ2-5): DSGVTQTPKHLITATGQRVTLRCSPRSGDLSVYWYQQSLDQGLQFLIQYYNGEERAKGNILERFSAQQFPDLHSELNLSSLELGDSALYFCASSVEVIVHAYNEQYFGPGTRLLVL.

This chain joins TRBV7-2 and TRBJ2-1; 7 bases match TRBD2. J lost 0 bases, V lost 3 bases, and 11 bases had no gene match. The germline V gene encodes CDR1 SGHTA and CDR2 FQGNSA. This CDR3 contains 18 residues. In DNA, the CDR3 is TGTGCCAGCAGCTTGGGGGGGACTACCTGGAGCTCCTACAATGAGCAGTTCTTC. Its translation is CASSLGGTTWSSYNEQFF. Complete variable domain (other parts from reference TRBV7-2 and TRBJ2-1): GAGVSQSPSNKVTEKGKDVELRCDPISGHTALYWYRQSLGQGLEFLIYFQGNSAPDKSGLPSDRFSAERTGGSVSTLTIQRTQQEDSAVYLCASSLGGTTWSSYNEQFFGPGTRLTVL.

The chain links TRBV7-2 to TRBJ2-1; 10 bases align to TRBD2. Losses at the gene ends were 1 base for V and 6 bases for J; bases not matched to a gene: 3. Germline CDR1 and CDR2: SGHTA and FQGNSA. The CDR3 loop spans 15 amino acids. The CDR3: CASSLVGTSVNEQFF. DNA for the CDR3: TGTGCCAGCAGCTTAGTCGGGACTAGCGTCAATGAGCAGTTCTTC.

The J gene is TRBJ2-5, the V gene TRBV6-2 or TRBV6-3, with 7 bases identical to TRBD2. The end of the DNA fits TRBJ2-7 better, so the J call may be wrong. The germline gives CDR1 MNHEY, CDR2 SVGEGT. There are 14 residues in the CDR3. In nucleotides, the CDR3 is TGTGCCAGCAGAAGCCTAGCGGCCTCCTACGAGCAGTACTTC. Amino acids: CASRSLAASYEQYF.

This rearrangement joins TRBV28 to TRBJ2-7, with D possibly called TRBD1 or TRBD2 (5 bases each). Germline CDR1 is MDHEN and CDR2 is SYDVKM. The CDR3 length is 10 residues. The V end was cut by 7 bases, the J end by 9 bases, with 10 bases between. CDR3 sequence (DNA): TGTGCCAGCACCTCGGGACGGCAGTACTTC. Protein: CASTSGRQYF. The variable domain in full, with the rest retrieved from reference TRBV28 and TRBJ2-7, is DVKVTQSSRYLVKRTGEKVFLECVQDMDHENMFWYRQDPGLGLRLIYFSYDVKMKEKGDIPEGYSVSREKKERFSLILESASTNQTSMYLCASTSGRQYFGPGTRLTVT.

This clonotype has a handful of counts. The genes are TRBV4-1 and TRBJ1-4, with 7 positions matching TRBD1. J was trimmed by 8 bases and V by 8 bases; bases with no gene match: 23. Germline-derived CDR1 and CDR2 are MGHRA and YSYEKL. CDR3 length: 18 amino acids. For the CDR3, the DNA is TGCGCCAGCGTTCCAAGCCTCTTACAGGGGAGAGTTGAGGAAAAACTGTTTTTT. It translates to CASVPSLLQGRVEEKLFF.

This chain uses TRBV6-5 with TRBJ1-2; TRBD1 matches 9 bases. V lost 5 bases to trimming and J lost 6 bases; unmatched junction nucleotides: 7. The CDR3 contains 14 residues. Germline lookup yields CDR1 MNHEY and CDR2 SVGAGI. CDR3 sequence reads: CASSDRDRVDGYTF. CDR3 in DNA: TGTGCCAGCAGTGACCGGGACAGGGTCGATGGCTACACCTTC.

The CDR3: CASSPIRPHEQYF. CDR3 bases: TGCGCCAGCAGCCCAATACGACCCCACGAGCAGTACTTC. The V gene is TRBV4-1, the J gene TRBJ2-5; D gene unclear. The DNA end is a closer match to TRBJ2-7, so the J assignment may be wrong. The CDR3 is made up of 13 amino acids. Germline V lookup: CDR1 MGHRA, CDR2 YSYEKL.

The chain combines TRBV12-3 or TRBV12-4 with TRBJ2-2, with TRBD1 matching 9 bases. This CDR3 is 16 amino acids long. V trimming: 6 bases; J trimming: 5 bases; junction bases outside the gene matches: 10. The CDR3 sequence is CASSLTDRGGTGELFF. CDR3 nucleotide sequence: TGTGCCAGCAGCCTAACGGACAGGGGTGGGACCGGGGAGCTGTTTTTT.

This chain connects TRBV6-5 to TRBJ1-2, with 8 nucleotides matching TRBD1. The trim removed 4 bases at V and 2 bases at J, leaving 12 bases unmatched. The V gene's germline CDR1 is MNHEY and CDR2 SVGAGI. The CDR3 is made up of 17 amino acids. The CDR3 sequence: CASSFDLRAGGNYGYTF. CDR3 sequence (DNA): TGTGCCAGCAGTTTTGACTTAAGAGCAGGGGGCAACTATGGCTACACCTTC.

This chain joins TRBV9 and TRBJ1-3; D ambiguous. Germline-derived CDR1 and CDR2 are SGDLS and YYNGEE. The CDR3 is 15 amino acids. V lost 3 bases and J 10 bases, leaving 20 bases between the germline ends. The CDR3 coding sequence is TGTGCCAGCAGCGGATTCCCCCGGGGAGATTGGACCATATATTTT. Its translation is CASSGFPRGDWTIYF.